This T cell receptor (beta chain) originates from a study of blood T cell repertoires in COVID-19. The wider study: Both acute and convalescent COVID-19 samples were obtained from the United States, Italy and Spain. Sources were T cells, B-cell-depleted T cells, or PBMCs; the material itself was cDNA or gDNA.

Unmatched junction bases numbered 4, after V lost 6 bases and J lost 6 bases. CDR3 size: 13 residues. Looked up from germline, CDR1 is MNHEY and CDR2 is SVGAGI. Clones were sequenced by immunoSEQ multiplex PCR, and TCRdb holds only the in-frame ones, with some missing. The table has about 200,000 clones, 85% to 90% seen once. The TCR originated in a woman aged 70-85 years with acute or convalescent COVID-19. Input material: peripheral blood. The chain uses TRBV6-5 and TRBJ1-3; 8 nucleotides line up with TRBD1. The CDR3 is CASRQGVENTIYF. The CDR3 DNA follows: TGTGCCAGCAGACAGGGGGTCGAAAACACCATATATTTT.